A single sample gave rise to the 9 T cell receptor beta chains below, sequenced in a study of cytomegalovirus exposure and HLA in healthy donors (TCRdb year 2017). The receptor library was made with the immunoSEQ multiplex PCR assay. This immuneACCESS table, as held by TCRdb, lists in-frame sequences with V and J called but not all clones. Of the missing ones, under half trace to an unresolved V gene in checked studies; the others have no known cause. The sample table holds 130,000 or so clones, of which roughly 89% were seen once. The biggest ten clones account for about 3% of the sample. The sample comprised PBMCs. The receptor source for this set is a man aged 25-45 years in good health and CMV-seronegative.

CDR3 sequence (DNA): TGTGCCAGCAGCGGACACGGCAATGAGCAGTTCTTC. This codes for CASSGHGNEQFF. The V call is TRBV5-4, the J call TRBJ2-1, with D maybe TRBD1 (5 bases). Trimming removed 4 bases at V and 6 bases at J, with 8 bases between. CDR3 length equals 12 residues. Germline V gene data show CDR1 as SGHNT and CDR2 as YYREEE (reference sequence).

The V call is TRBV7-9, the J call TRBJ2-7, with TRBD1 as a possible D gene (5 bases). From germline, CDR1 is SEHNR and CDR2 FQNEAQ (reference sequence). The CDR3 sequence is 13 residues long. Trimming took off 1 base at V and 3 bases at J, with 7 bases between the two ends. DNA for the CDR3: TGTGCCAGCAGCTTAGGACAGTTCTACGAGCAGTACTTC. Its protein is CASSLGQFYEQYF.

The J gene is TRBJ2-3, the V gene TRBV6-5; unclear D gene. Trimming shortened V by 0 bases and J by 2 bases, and 9 bases separated the two germline ends. This CDR3 region has 15 residues. Per the germline V gene, CDR1 is MNHEY and CDR2 is SVGAGI. The CDR3 reads CASSYSSLVTDTQYF. In DNA, the CDR3 is TGTGCCAGCAGTTACTCGAGCTTGGTCACAGATACGCAGTATTTT.

The table lists this clone with a count of one. This chain connects TRBV11-2 to TRBJ1-1; 7 positions agree with TRBD1. The CDR3 loop spans 17 amino acids. Germline V lookup: CDR1 SGHAT, CDR2 FQNNGV. With V trimmed by 2 bases and J by 4 bases, 13 bases remained unmatched. The CDR3 here is CASSLFQGVLKGTEAFF. The CDR3 nucleotides are TGTGCCAGCAGCTTATTCCAGGGGGTTCTTAAAGGCACTGAAGCTTTCTTT.

The chain recombines TRBV2 with TRBJ1-2; D unclear. V was shortened by 6 bases and J by 4 bases, with 21 bases between the two germline ends. The germline CDR1 and CDR2 sequences are SNHLY and FYNNEI. The CDR3 is made up of 16 amino acids. CDR3 DNA sequence: TGTGCCAGCAGCCCCCTCGGTTTCATTCAGGCCTATGGCTACACCTTC. This translates into CASSPLGFIQAYGYTF.

The CDR3 loop reads CASSFGPSGNTIYF. DNA of the CDR3: TGTGCCAGCAGTTTCGGTCCCTCTGGAAACACCATATATTTT. The V and J genes are TRBV28 and TRBJ1-3; D call uncertain. Trimming shortened V by 3 bases and J by 0 bases, and 6 bases separated the two germline ends. The germline CDR1 and CDR2 sequences are MDHEN and SYDVKM. The CDR3 extends over 14 amino acids.

The chain couples TRBV7-9 to TRBJ1-4; the D gene is possibly TRBD1 (6 bases). V shed 8 bases and J shed 3 bases, with 13 bases lying between them. This CDR3 has 14 amino acids. From germline, CDR1 is SEHNR and CDR2 FQNEAQ (reference sequence). This chain's CDR3 is CASGTGWANEKLFF. CDR3 nucleotide sequence: TGTGCCAGCGGAACAGGGTGGGCTAATGAAAAACTGTTTTTT.

This rearrangement joins TRBV7-9 to TRBJ2-3, with D possibly being TRBD1 (5 bases). Trimming removed 4 bases from V and 0 bases from J, with 14 bases in between. The CDR3 has 16 residues. CDR1 is SEHNR, CDR2 FQNEAQ, per germline (reference sequence). The DNA for the CDR3 is TGTGCCAGCAGCTCGGTAATCAGGGCTAGCACAGATACGCAGTATTTT. Translation gives CASSSVIRASTDTQYF. Complete variable domain (other parts from reference TRBV7-9 and TRBJ2-3): DTGVSQNPRHKITKRGQNVTFRCDPISEHNRLYWYRQTLGQGPEFLTYFQNEAQLEKSRLLSDRFSAERPKGSFSTLEIQRTEQGDSAMYLCASSSVIRASTDTQYFGPGTRLTVL.

Only a few counts were recorded for this clone. The rearrangement uses TRBV5-4 and TRBJ1-6; no clear D gene. The V end lost 2 bases, the J end lost 6 bases, and 6 bases lay between the germline ends. This CDR3 is 13 amino acids long. The germline gives CDR1 SGHNT, CDR2 YYREEE (reference sequence). As DNA, the CDR3 is TGTGCCAGCAGCTTACAGCCTAATTCACCCCTCCACTTT. It translates to CASSLQPNSPLHF.